These T cell receptor beta chains were read from a single sample in a study of blood T cell repertoires in COVID-19. Clones were read by immunoSEQ multiplex PCR, and TCRdb kept only the in-frame ones, dropping some. Of approximately 77,000 clones in the sample, 75% to 90% were seen once. Material: peripheral blood. Receptors were obtained from a woman in her sixties or seventies with acute or convalescent COVID-19. The CDR3 runs from the conserved cysteine through the conserved F or W. The D gene is left open where the match is weak. Not all rows give a size; the values are once, few, many and, for expanded clones, a class.

clone size	D gene	J gene	V gene	CDR3 protein	CDR3 DNA
.	TRBD1	TRBJ2-7	TRBV6-2/TRBV6-3	CASSFPTGGPEQYF	TGTGCCAGCAGTTTCCCGACAGGGGGTCCCGAGCAGTACTTC
.	.	TRBJ1-2	TRBV6-5	CASSYRGGGDYGYTF	TGTGCCAGCAGTTACCGAGGTGGGGGGGACTATGGCTACACCTTC
.	.	TRBJ2-6	TRBV7-3	CASSLVSDSGANVLTF	TGTGCCAGCAGCTTAGTTTCAGACTCTGGGGCCAACGTCCTGACTTTC
.	TRBD1	TRBJ1-1	TRBV5-1	CASSWWTGGTEAFF	TGCGCCAGCAGCTGGTGGACAGGGGGGACTGAAGCTTTCTTT
.	.	TRBJ2-3	TRBV6-2/TRBV6-3	CASSQTRGATDTQYF	TGTGCCAGCAGTCAAACACGCGGGGCCACAGATACGCAGTATTTT
.	TRBD2	TRBJ2-1	TRBV3-1/TRBV3-2	CASSQFRGGEQFF	TGTGCCAGCAGCCAGTTCCGGGGGGGTGAGCAGTTCTTC
.	TRBD1	TRBJ2-7	TRBV7-9	CASSSPYGTDSSYEQYF	TGTGCCAGCAGCTCCCCCTACGGGACAGATTCCTCCTACGAGCAGTACTTC
.	.	TRBJ2-4	TRBV5-1	CASSPGLTAKNIQYF	TGCGCCAGCAGCCCAGGACTTACAGCCAAAAACATTCAGTACTTC
.	TRBD2	TRBJ2-2	TRBV7-9	CASSPPGGGTGELFF	TGTGCCAGCAGCCCCCCCGGCGGGGGCACCGGGGAGCTGTTTTTT
.	TRBD1	TRBJ1-2	TRBV5-3	CARSELGQGSKSNDYGYTF	TGTGCCAGAAGCGAATTGGGACAGGGGAGTAAGTCCAACGACTATGGCTACACCTTC
.	TRBD1	TRBJ1-1	TRBV6-5	CASSRDRGMNTEAFF	TGTGCCAGCAGTCGGGACAGGGGAATGAACACTGAAGCTTTCTTT
.	TRBD2	TRBJ2-3	TRBV7-9	CASSRGLSTDTQYF	TGTGCCAGCAGCCGGGGACTAAGCACAGATACGCAGTATTTT
.	.	TRBJ2-3	TRBV19	CASSIEGRRGSTDTQYF	TGTGCCAGTAGTATTGAGGGACGTAGGGGGAGCACAGATACGCAGTATTTT
once	TRBD2	TRBJ2-5	TRBV11-1	CASSDFSKGREGTQYF	TGTGCCAGCAGCGACTTTTCGAAGGGGAGGGAAGGGACCCAGTACTTC
.	.	TRBJ2-7	TRBV6-2/TRBV6-3	CASRPETALEQYF	TGTGCCAGCAGACCTGAGACAGCCCTCGAGCAGTACTTC
.	TRBD1	TRBJ1-1	TRBV11-1	CASSVRQGGNTEAFF	TGTGCCAGCAGCGTTCGACAGGGTGGGAACACTGAAGCTTTCTTT
.	.	TRBJ1-1	TRBV7-2	CASSLVGVNTEAFF	TGTGCCAGCAGCTTAGTAGGAGTGAACACTGAAGCTTTCTTT
.	TRBD2	TRBJ2-3	TRBV13	CASSSRWIAGGLGTDTQYF	TGTGCCAGCAGCTCCCGGTGGATAGCGGGGGGGCTAGGGACAGATACGCAGTATTTT
few	TRBD1	TRBJ1-5	TRBV19	CASNGQGSFGNQPQHF	TGTGCCAGTAACGGACAGGGTTCGTTCGGGAATCAGCCCCAGCATTTT